The 20 T cell receptor beta chains below were found in one sample sequenced in a study of shared clonotypes between healthy human individuals. The method was immunoSEQ multiplex PCR; TCRdb's version includes in-frame clones alone and lacks a portion of them. The data show approximately 740,000 clones, with over 65% seen just once and 1.5% to 2% held by the top ten. Sequenced input: memory CD4+ T cells sorted from blood. This sample's subset: CD45RA-negative fraction. These receptors came from a woman in her thirties in good health.

This rearrangement joins TRBV7-2 to TRBJ2-2; tentatively, D is TRBD2 (7 bases). The CDR3 contains 15 residues. Germline V gene sequence: CDR1 SGHTA, CDR2 FQGNSA. Deletions cut 2 bases from V and 4 bases from J, with 11 bases between. This CDR3 reads CASSLSRGGTGELFF. The CDR3 DNA is TGTGCCAGCAGCTTATCGAGGGGGGGCACCGGGGAGCTGTTTTTT.

The V and J genes are TRBV5-5 and TRBJ1-2; possible D gene TRBD1, 6 bases. In germline, CDR1 is SGHKS, CDR2 YYEKEE (reference sequence). The CDR3 length is 15 residues. With 4 bases removed from V and 5 bases from J, the gap between germline ends came to 18 bases. The CDR3 DNA follows: TGTGCCAGCAGCCAGCCCGGACAGCGAAATTATGGCTACACCTTC. This sequence encodes CASSQPGQRNYGYTF.

The chain uses TRBV10-1 and TRBJ2-7; 9 bases are shared with TRBD2. The CDR3 covers 15 residues. Germline CDR1 is WNHNN and CDR2 is SYGVQD (reference sequence). Trimming at V came to 6 bases and at J to 4 bases, leaving 10 bases not matched to a gene. The CDR3, as DNA: TGCGCCAGCAGGACTTGGCGGGGGGGCTCTTACGAGCAGTACTTC. Translating gives CASRTWRGGSYEQYF.

Comments on this clone: A far larger clone is one nucleotide away, so this likely arose from a read error. Other nucleotide sequences in the sample specify the same CDR3. The chain uses TRBV7-8 and TRBJ2-5; D uncertain. Trimming took off 0 bases at V and 5 bases at J, with 1 base between the two ends. Germline V gene lookup returns CDR1 SGHVS and CDR2 FQNEAQ. The CDR3 extends over 11 amino acids. In nucleotides, the CDR3 is TGTGCCAGCAGCTTAGCGGAGACCCAGTACTTC. It is translated as CASSLAETQYF.

The V call is TRBV7-9, the J call TRBJ2-1, with 12 bases matching TRBD2. With 8 bases clipped from V and 7 bases from J, the junction kept 3 bases outside the gene matches. Germline CDR1 reads SEHNR; CDR2 reads FQNEAQ (reference sequence). The CDR3 has 13 residues. DNA for the CDR3: TGTGCCAGCCGGACTAGCGGGAAAAATGAGCAGTTCTTC. Translating it yields CASRTSGKNEQFF. The whole variable domain, remainder taken from reference TRBV7-9 and TRBJ2-1, is DTGVSQNPRHKITKRGQNVTFRCDPISEHNRLYWYRQTLGQGPEFLTYFQNEAQLEKSRLLSDRFSAERPKGSFSTLEIQRTEQGDSAMYLCASRTSGKNEQFFGPGTRLTVL.

This clone showed up just once. CDR3 coding DNA: TGTGCCAGCAGCTTATGGGGAGTTGGCAATCAGCCCCAGCATTTT. Its translation: CASSLWGVGNQPQHF. The chain links TRBV11-3 to TRBJ1-5; no firm D call. The germline gives CDR1 SGHNT, CDR2 YENEEA. This CDR3 has 15 amino acids. V lost 2 bases, J lost 2 bases, and 10 bases lay in between.

The chain carries TRBV27 and TRBJ1-2; D remains unclear. The germline CDR1 and CDR2 sequences are MNHEY and SMNVEV (reference sequence). The CDR3 extends over 15 amino acids. Trimming left V 4 bases short and J 0 bases short, with 12 bases between. This CDR3 reads CASSSRRSANYGYTF. CDR3 DNA: TGTGCCAGCAGTTCCCGACGGAGTGCTAACTATGGCTACACCTTC.

The chain combines TRBV5-1 with TRBJ2-7, with TRBD2 matching over 10 bases. In germline, CDR1 is SGHRS, CDR2 YFSETQ. Trimming cost V 2 bases and J 4 bases; bases outside gene matches: 6. The CDR3 length is 15 residues. The CDR3 spells CASSFLAGVEYEQYF. In DNA form, the CDR3 reads TGCGCCAGCAGCTTTCTAGCGGGAGTCGAGTACGAGCAGTACTTC. The complete variable domain, with remaining parts taken from reference TRBV5-1 and TRBJ2-7, reads KAGVTQTPRYLIKTRGQQVTLSCSPISGHRSVSWYQQTPGQGLQFLFEYFSETQRNKGNFPGRFSGRQFSNSRSEMNVSTLELGDSALYLCASSFLAGVEYEQYFGPGTRLTVT.

This sequence joins TRBV28 and TRBJ2-2; 11 bases match TRBD2. Trimming removed 7 bases from V and 8 bases from J; junction bases left unmatched: 9. The CDR3 runs 15 residues. Per the germline V gene, CDR1 is MDHEN and CDR2 is SYDVKM. Here the CDR3 reads CASTSPSGRLGELFF. The CDR3 nucleotides read TGTGCCAGCACCTCTCCTAGCGGGAGGTTGGGGGAGCTGTTTTTT.

The gene calls are TRBV19 and TRBJ2-1; unclear D gene. Germline loops: CDR1 LNHDA, CDR2 SQIVND (reference sequence). The CDR3 is 13 residues long. The V end was cut by 4 bases, the J end by 8 bases, with 12 bases between. The CDR3 loop is CASSTPVFHEQFF. Here the CDR3 DNA reads TGTGCCAGTAGTACCCCCGTATTTCATGAGCAGTTCTTC.

To note about this clone: Different DNA sequences within this sample yield the same CDR3. The chain employs TRBV18 and TRBJ1-5, with D tentatively TRBD1 (5 bases). Germline V CDR1 and CDR2: KGHSH, LQKENI. V lost 6 bases and J 7 bases, leaving 13 bases between the germline ends. The CDR3 totals 13 residues. The CDR3 nucleotides read TGTGCCAGCTCCCTAGGAAGGGACCAGCCCCAGCATTTT. Its translation: CASSLGRDQPQHF.

With respect to this clone: Given a much more abundant clone one base away, this may be a read error. The rearrangement uses TRBV7-3 and TRBJ2-1, with a tentative D call TRBD2 (5 bases). Trimming took 2 bases from V and 0 from J, leaving 8 bases between them. The germline V gene encodes CDR1 SGHTA and CDR2 FQGTGA. The CDR3 is made up of 15 amino acids. CDR3 in amino acids: CASSLEGSSYNEQFF. The CDR3 DNA reads as TGTGCCAGCAGCTTAGAAGGGAGCTCCTACAATGAGCAGTTCTTC.

The V and J genes are TRBV30 and TRBJ1-4; the D is unclear. Between the trimmed V and J ends, which lost 2 bases and 0 bases, there was a span of 13 bases. From germline, CDR1 is GTSNPN and CDR2 SVGIG (reference sequence). There are 16 residues in the CDR3. The CDR3 spells CAWSIRTVTTNEKLFF. DNA for the CDR3: TGTGCCTGGAGTATTCGGACGGTCACAACTAATGAAAAACTGTTTTTT.

The chain links TRBV5-1 to TRBJ2-6; D is uncertain. The CDR3 contains 15 residues. V was trimmed by 3 bases and J by 0 bases, leaving 7 bases between them. The germline V gene encodes CDR1 SGHRS and CDR2 YFSETQ. The DNA of the CDR3 is TGCGCCAGCAGCTCCCAGGTCTCTGGGGCCAACGTCCTGACTTTC. Translation: CASSSQVSGANVLTF.

This chain uses TRBV19 with TRBJ1-3; no reliable D call. V gave up 6 bases and J gave up 4 bases, with 16 bases separating them. This CDR3 comprises 15 residues. The germline gives CDR1 LNHDA, CDR2 SQIVND (reference sequence). This CDR3 reads CASREETALGNTIYF. In DNA, the CDR3 is TGTGCCAGTAGGGAAGAAACAGCGCTCGGAAACACCATATATTTT.

This chain links TRBV5-1 with TRBJ1-5; 9 nucleotides match TRBD1. The CDR3 sequence is 15 residues long. With 0 bases clipped from V and 6 bases from J, the junction kept 4 bases outside the gene matches. Germline CDR1 reads SGHRS; CDR2 reads YFSETQ. The CDR3 sequence is CASSLDTGGVQPQHF. The CDR3 nucleotides read TGCGCCAGCAGCTTGGATACAGGGGGCGTTCAGCCCCAGCATTTT. Combining the CDR3 with reference TRBV5-1 and TRBJ1-5 gives the whole variable domain KAGVTQTPRYLIKTRGQQVTLSCSPISGHRSVSWYQQTPGQGLQFLFEYFSETQRNKGNFPGRFSGRQFSNSRSEMNVSTLELGDSALYLCASSLDTGGVQPQHFGDGTRLSIL.

This chain joins TRBV10-3 and TRBJ1-1; D may be TRBD1 (6 bases). The CDR3 is made up of 13 amino acids. The V end lost 7 bases, the J end lost 1 base, and 10 bases lay between the germline ends. Germline V gene lookup returns CDR1 ENHRY and CDR2 SYGVKD. CDR3 DNA sequence: TGTGCCATCAACGGGGGGCGGAACACTGAAGCTTTCTTT. Translated, it gives CAINGGRNTEAFF.

The chain employs TRBV5-4 and TRBJ1-4, with 7 positions matching TRBD1. CDR1 is SGHNT and CDR2 is YYREEE in the germline V gene (reference sequence). The CDR3 is made up of 15 amino acids. The V gene end was trimmed by 1 base and the J gene end by 5 bases; junction bases not matched to a gene: 5. This CDR3 reads CASSLRQGGNEKLFF. The CDR3 region has the DNA TGTGCCAGCAGCTTGAGGCAGGGGGGGAATGAAAAACTGTTTTTT.

V gene TRBV6-5 combines with J gene TRBJ1-5; no clear D gene. This CDR3 has 15 residues. Germline loops: CDR1 MNHEY, CDR2 SVGAGI. The V end was cut by 6 bases, the J end by 2 bases, with 14 bases between. The CDR3 is CASSSAGMGNQPQHF. DNA for the CDR3: TGTGCCAGCAGCAGCGCAGGCATGGGCAATCAGCCCCAGCATTTT.

The V gene is TRBV19, the J gene TRBJ1-4; TRBD1 is a possible D gene (6 bases). Germline lookup yields CDR1 LNHDA and CDR2 SQIVND (reference sequence). The V end was cut by 7 bases, the J end by 7 bases, with 22 bases between. The CDR3 covers 16 residues. The CDR3 DNA sequence: TGTGCCAGTAAATCGTTTGGCAGGGGAGGTCCTGAAAAACTGTTTTTT. Translated, it gives CASKSFGRGGPEKLFF.